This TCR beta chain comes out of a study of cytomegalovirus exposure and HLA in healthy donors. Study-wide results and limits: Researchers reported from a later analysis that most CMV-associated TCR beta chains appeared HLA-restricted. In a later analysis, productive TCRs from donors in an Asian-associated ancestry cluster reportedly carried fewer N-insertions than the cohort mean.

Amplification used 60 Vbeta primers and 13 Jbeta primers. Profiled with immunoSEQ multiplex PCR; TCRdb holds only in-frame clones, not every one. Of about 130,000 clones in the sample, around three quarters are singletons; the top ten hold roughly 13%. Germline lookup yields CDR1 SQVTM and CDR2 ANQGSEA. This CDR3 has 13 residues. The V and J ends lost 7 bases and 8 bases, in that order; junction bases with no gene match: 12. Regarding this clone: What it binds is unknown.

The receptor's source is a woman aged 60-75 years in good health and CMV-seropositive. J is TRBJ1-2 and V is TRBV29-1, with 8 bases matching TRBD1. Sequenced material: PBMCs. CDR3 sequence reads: CSAMDRVLSGYTF. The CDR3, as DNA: TGCAGCGCCATGGACAGGGTCTTAAGCGGCTACACCTTC.